This TCR beta chain was retrieved from a study of blood T cell repertoires in COVID-19 (dated by TCRdb to the early 2020s). Regarding the complete study: Collaborator samples came from the United States, Italy and Spain and covered acute and convalescent phases of COVID-19. The material from the prospective study consisted of cDNA or gDNA derived from T cells, B-cell-depleted T cells, or PBMCs. Deeply sampled blood TCRbeta repertoires from subjects exposed to, actively infected with, or recovered from COVID-19 were included in the dataset. The repertoires were made available in a free public database intended to serve as a resource for research on the immune response to SARS-CoV-2. The samples were drawn from the first 160 participants of the ongoing ImmuneRACE study and from over a thousand subjects provided by 6 global collaborators. The sample metadata nearly always contained a de-identified subject ID, COVID-19 status, age in years and sex. Where available, HLA class I and class II types were obtained from metadata supplied by the sample provider rather than from assay-based typing.

On this clone: Its antigen target is currently unknown. Base quality data are lacking; no much larger clone is found one base away.

TCRbeta CDR3 regions were amplified from genomic DNA using the immunoSEQ Assay, a bias-controlled multiplex PCR. The paper's processing steps were these. The number of nucleated cells in each sample was estimated by amplification of reference gene primers within the assay. To quantify the absolute abundance of each unique TCRbeta CDR3 rearrangement, sequence reads were collapsed and filtered. For each sample, productive Simpson clonality was calculated as the square root of Simpson's diversity index over productive rearrangements. Held by TCRdb, this immuneACCESS table contains in-frame sequences only and omits some clones. Under half of the omission traces to an unresolved V gene where checked; the cause of the rest is unknown. The V and J calls and clone size were taken over from that table, and D and trimming were inferred from the DNA. This sample lists approximately 190,000 clones; roughly 80% were detected once. The biggest ten clones account for 6% to 7% of the sample.

Whole blood was collected in K2EDTA tubes by collaborating institutions according to the institutions' own protocols. For TCRbeta analysis, collaborator samples were shipped as frozen whole blood, as isolated PBMCs, or as DNA extracted from either sample type. Points the paper makes about the study in general: The amount of clinical and demographic metadata varied by source and participant and was provided uncurated.

Including cysteine and phenylalanine, the CDR3 has 13 amino acids. Just CDR3 DNA is preserved here, 39 bases in frame from base 1. Via the germline V gene, CDR1 is SGHRS and CDR2 YFSETQ. V and J lose 0 bases and 3 bases, and a span of 6 bases separates them. Recombination linked TRBV5-1 to TRBJ1-1; TRBD1 is perhaps the D gene, given 5 matching bases. Sequencing used peripheral blood. The TCR comes from a woman aged 40 to 55 with acute or convalescent COVID-19. The DNA is TGCGCCAGCAGCTTGGAACAGGACACTGAAGCTTTCTTT. This is translated as CASSLEQDTEAFF.